This T cell receptor beta chain was captured in a study of tumor and adjacent non-tumor tissue in lung cancer (dated by TCRdb to 2016 to 2018). Describing the broader study: Of the cohort, some 12 patients had adenocarcinoma, 2 had squamous cell carcinoma and 1 had small cell lung cancer. Ages among the roughly 15 patients ranged from roughly 30 to 85 years, there were some 10 men and 5 women, and disease was at TNM stage I to III. Sequencing generated a total of 125,075,908 productive TCRbeta reads, averaging approximately 4 million reads per sample. Using bulk TCRbeta repertoires from around 15 lung cancer patients, the study set lung tumor tissue side by side with matched distant non-tumor lung tissue. A few dozen paired specimens, one tumor and one normal lung sample per patient, were profiled by TCRbeta CDR3 sequencing. On the study overall, not on this receptor specifically: The cohort had only 15 patients, and the authors noted that larger samples and more detailed clinical data are needed. Significantly higher TCR diversity was found in younger patients, and higher tumor TCR diversity was associated with shorter overall and disease-free survival. Peripheral blood was not sequenced, so blood TCRbeta repertoires in these lung cancer patients were not examined. The top 100 clones accounted for a significantly larger cumulative portion of the repertoire in normal lung than in tumor tissue. Significantly higher TCR diversity (inverse Simpson) was observed in tumor tissue than in normal lung tissue (roughly 390 vs 170, P = 0.0075, Mann-Whitney U test). The sequencing platform is not named in the methods, and unique molecular identifiers are not mentioned.

RNA was isolated from bulk, unsorted tissue, and RNA quality was assessed with a NanoDrop ND-1000 and an Agilent 2100. The donors were newly diagnosed lung cancer patients admitted for thoracic surgery in China from August to November 2014 who had not received prior chemotherapy. Patients with previous radiotherapy or chemotherapy, or with another concurrent cancer, were excluded from the study. Surgical tissue pieces of roughly 1-2.3 cm3 were preserved in RNAlater solution and stored at -80 °C until use. Sequences MNHEY (CDR1) and SVGAGI (CDR2) are obtained from the germline V gene. The CDR3 has 16 amino acids, counting the end cysteine and phenylalanine. The retained sequence is limited to the CDR3, 48 bases, with the frame set at the first base. The library was made by multiplex PCR. Reads for this sample came from an Illumina HiSeq 2500. TCRbeta libraries were constructed through three rounds of nested PCR with primers (Table S4) according to protocols modified from ARM-PCR. Before sequencing, PCR products in the 200-500 bp range were cut out of the gel and cleaned up using the QIAquick gel extraction kit. Turning to the authors' computational methods: Reads were cleaned with Trimmomatic, merged with FLASH into complete CDR3 sequences, and assigned to V(D)J germline segments with MiTCR. Clonal diversity was computed as the inverse Simpson's index with VDJtools. In-frame sequences lacking a premature stop codon were counted as productive reads. TCRdb trimmed the raw reads at Q25, called clones with MiXCR and kept productive beta chains. All rows with the same CDR3 protein become a single entry with the most common DNA and genes. Here the V and J calls rest on TCRdb's processing, not on the authors' analysis. Here the sample has 65,000 to 90,000 distinct CDR3 sequences; around 75% occur a single time. The top ten hold 10% to 15% of the sample.

As regards this clonotype: Its binding antigen is unknown. The junction shows a germline mismatch at one end, possibly a read error.

The source of this sequence is a woman aged 50 to 60 with non-small cell lung cancer. The V and J segments used are TRBV6-5 and TRBJ2-6, and possibly TRBD1, on 5 matching bases. The sample was lung tumor tissue. The CDR3 protein is CASRYTGFPGANALTF. At the DNA level, the sequence is TGTGCCAGCAGGTATACAGGCTTCCCTGGGGCCAACGCCCTGACTTTC.